This is a list of T cell receptor beta chains from one sample in a study. TCRdb passed the 5' RACE reads through MiXCR, listing each CDR3 protein once. The sample lists under 65,000 distinct CDR3 sequences, around 21% occurring once. Sequences were obtained from tumor-infiltrating Tregs sorted from the breast tumor. The receptors derive from a female donor with breast cancer. Both conserved end residues are part of each CDR3. D genes are given only for firm matches. Clone size is given for some rows only: seen once, a few or many times, or a class if the clone is expanded.

j_call v_call cdr3_length d_call clone_size cdr3_nt cdr3_aa
TRBJ1-1 TRBV5-4 16 TRBD1 - TGTGCCAGCAGCCTTGGGACAGCGGGGACGAACACTGAAGCTTTCTTT CASSLGTAGTNTEAFF
TRBJ2-3 TRBV4-3 16 - few TGCGCCAGCAGCCAAGACGAGGGGGGACACACAGATACGCAGTATTTT CASSQDEGGHTDTQYF
TRBJ2-1 TRBV4-1 14 - few TGCGCCAGCAGCCACAACCGGGACCCCTATGAGCAGTTCTTC CASSHNRDPYEQFF
TRBJ2-2 TRBV28 14 - - TGTGCCAGCATGATCGGGTGGCGAGCCGGGGAGCTGTTTTTT CASMIGWRAGELFF
TRBJ2-7 TRBV10-3 12 TRBD1 few TGTGCCACCAAGACAGGGGACTACGAGCAGTACTTC CATKTGDYEQYF
TRBJ2-1 TRBV5-1 15 TRBD1 many TGCGCCAGCAGCTTGGGGGGACAGGGGGCGCGTGAGCAGTTCTTC CASSLGGQGAREQFF
TRBJ2-7 TRBV5-1 15 - - TGCGCCAGCAGCCCCATGGGCAGGGGGGCACTCGAGCAGTACTTC CASSPMGRGALEQYF
TRBJ1-2 TRBV2 12 - few TGTGCCAGCAGGGTGGCAGCCTATGGCTACACCTTC CASRVAAYGYTF
TRBJ2-7 TRBV19 11 - - TGTGCCAGTAGTAACCTATACGAGCAGTACTTC CASSNLYEQYF
TRBJ1-6 TRBV7-2 14 - - TGTGCCAGCAGCTTCGCAGGGGAAAATTCACCCCTCCACTTT CASSFAGENSPLHF
TRBJ1-5 TRBV12-3/TRBV12-4 16 TRBD1 - TGTGCCAGCAGTTTAGCCTGGGGACAGGGGGCTCAGCCCCAGCATTTT CASSLAWGQGAQPQHF
TRBJ2-1 TRBV6-5 16 - - TGTGCCAGCAGTTACTCCCCCTCCGTTATGTTGGCTGAGCAGTTCTTC CASSYSPSVMLAEQFF
TRBJ2-7 TRBV5-5 18 - few TGTGCCAGCAGCTTGGGGCCAGGGGGGCCGTTCCGGTCCTACGAGCAGTACTTC CASSLGPGGPFRSYEQYF